The present entry profiles one TCR beta chain with its context. This receptor's antigen is unknown. The junction shows a germline mismatch at one end, possibly a read error. The data were obtained in a study of immune cell composition in non-small cell lung cancer (dated by TCRdb to the late 2010s). The study in broad terms: Histologic subtype was assigned using H&E plus p63, CK5, Napsin A and TTF-1 immunohistochemistry, mainly lung adenocarcinoma or squamous cell carcinoma. TCR-beta sequencing (Adaptive Biotechnologies) was performed on 33 to 40 paired NSCLC tumour and non-adjacent lung specimens plus 26 tumour-only specimens. Supplementary cohort #1 consisted of ten or so lung adenocarcinoma cases with paired tumour/lung TCR-beta sequencing and with TIL populations generated to assess tumour reactivity. A handful of tumour specimens with TCR-beta data were rare histological subtypes and were excluded from the subtype comparisons. What the authors observed across the whole study: In some ten adenocarcinoma cases, a strong correlation was found between maximal tumour-associated clone frequency and TIL tumour reactivity, whereas no such correlation was found between overall clonality and TIL tumour reactivity. No significant correlation was found between smoking pack-years and tumour TCR-beta clonality. The reactivity cohort contained only 10 or so cases, and the tumour-reactive clones were not shown to have sequences in common with the dominant in vivo tumour-associated clones. Nearly half of NSCLC cases had tumour-associated clones >0.5%, with approximately 80% of squamous carcinomas showing such clones compared with about 35% of adenocarcinomas.

CDR1 and CDR2 are drawn from the germline V gene (reference sequence): SSHAT, FNYEAQ. Spanning cysteine to phenylalanine, the CDR3 consists of 14 amino acids. Just the 42-base CDR3 DNA is kept, in frame starting at base 1. Normal lung samples were non-adjacent lung tissue taken as far from the tumour as possible, at least 3 cm away, from the same patient. Frozen aliquots of unsorted single-cell suspensions were used for genomic DNA extraction with the QIAamp DNA kit. Tissues arrived within 2 hours of resection and were immediately processed into single-cell suspensions. Tissue was mechanically dissociated and enzymatically digested with DNase I, collagenase I and hyaluronidase for roughly 28 minutes at 37 °C, then filtered and RBC-lysed. A two-step multiplex PCR was used to amplify TCR-beta CDR3 regions from genomic DNA, and Illumina-compatible adaptors were added in the second step. TCR-beta immunosequencing was performed on an Illumina platform as a commercial immunoSEQ service. As for how the authors treated the data: Repertoires were summarised as Top 10 Clones, the percentage of T-cell templates from the ten most frequent sequences, and productive clonality. Values for productive clonality spanned 0 to 1, where a value of 1 indicated a monoclonal population. Sequences comprising at least 0.1% of tumour T-cell templates but absent from matched non-adjacent lung were defined as tumour-associated clones and were identified via log10 scatter plots. Student's t-tests were used for two-group comparisons, ANOVA was used for stages, and linear regression was used for relationships, with analyses conducted in GraphPad Prism7 and R. TCRdb mirrors the immuneACCESS table, restricted to in-frame sequences. Some clones are absent from its copies; in checked studies, under half trace to an unresolved V gene, and the reason for the others is unknown. V and J calls and clone size are copied from that table; D and trimming were computed from the DNA. Across this sample there are thousands of clones, with roughly two thirds seen only once. The ten biggest clones cover roughly 15% of the sample.

These data were also filed under a second study, of CD4 T cells in lung cancer. That second report states: The study screened blood T cells of NSCLC patients for responses to candidate mutation-encoded neoepitopes and isolated neoantigen-specific CD4+ T-cell clones and TCRs. A few patients undergoing curative-intent resections for stage I-III non-small cell lung cancer provided the tumor and non-adjacent lung tissue. The resected patients had lung adenocarcinoma or squamous cell carcinoma, were aged 60 to 69 at blood donation, and mostly were former smokers. Before blood donation, patients had received treatments including platinum chemotherapy, and some received nivolumab or pembrolizumab. Some responses derived from blood might reflect in vitro priming of naive T cells or cross-reactivity instead of memory responses to the cancer. TCRB deep sequencing tracked the frequency of neoantigen-specific clonotypes in tumor resections, non-adjacent lung and cultured T-cell products. The kit provider's software was used to analyze TCRB sequence data, and Fisher's exact test was used to test clonotype templates for tumor enrichment.

Here the chain combines TRBV7-7 and TRBJ2-1, and the D gene may be TRBD2, 5 bases matching. The TCR was taken from a human donor with non-small cell lung cancer. The sample consisted of non-adjacent lung tissue. The DNA sequence is given as TGTGCTAGCAGCCCCCAACGAGGGTCCAATGAGCAGTTCTTC. Protein translation: CASSPQRGSNEQFF.